These T cell receptor beta chains were read from a single sample in a study of cytomegalovirus exposure and HLA in healthy donors. Assay used: immunoSEQ multiplex PCR; TCRdb lists only in-frame clones, some missing. The sample yields roughly 100,000 clones, roughly 83% seen once. The sequenced sample was PBMCs. The receptor source for this set is a man aged 40-49 years in good health and CMV-seronegative. The CDR3 runs from the conserved cysteine through the conserved F or W. Each record gives: CDR3 protein, CDR3 DNA, D gene, V gene, clone size, J gene. The D gene is left open where the match is weak. Some rows have no size entry. The others give once, few or many, or a class for an expanded clone.

CASGFPGLAGGYEQFF	TGTGCTAGTGGTTTTCCTGGACTAGCGGGGGGATATGAGCAGTTCTTC	TRBD2	TRBV12-5	once	TRBJ2-1
CASSFSGGSSYEQYF	TGTGCCAGCAGCTTTAGCGGGGGGAGCTCCTACGAGCAGTACTTC	TRBD2	TRBV4-2	-	TRBJ2-7
CASSLGLTSGGTDTQYF	TGTGCCAGCAGTTTAGGACTGACTAGCGGGGGCACAGATACGCAGTATTTT	TRBD2	TRBV28	-	TRBJ2-3
CASSLRSGGANYGYTF	TGTGCCAGCAGCTTACGTAGCGGGGGAGCTAACTATGGCTACACCTTC	-	TRBV7-6	-	TRBJ1-2
CSVERGKGSPLHF	TGCAGCGTTGAACGGGGGAAGGGTTCACCCCTCCACTTT	-	TRBV29-1	-	TRBJ1-6
CASSFGVNYGYTF	TGTGCCAGCAGCTTCGGGGTTAACTATGGCTACACCTTC	-	TRBV7-2	few	TRBJ1-2
CASVTHQGRGYEQYF	TGTGCCAGTGTTACACATCAGGGGCGGGGGTACGAGCAGTACTTC	-	TRBV7-2	once	TRBJ2-7
CASSPAGNTEAFF	TGTGCCAGTAGCCCCGCAGGGAACACTGAAGCTTTCTTT	-	TRBV19	-	TRBJ1-1
CASTGRGDTEAFF	TGTGCCAGCACAGGGAGGGGGGACACTGAAGCTTTCTTT	-	TRBV19	-	TRBJ1-1
CASSLDSARVEPQHF	TGTGCCAGCAGCTTAGATTCGGCCAGGGTGGAGCCCCAGCATTTT	-	TRBV7-2	-	TRBJ1-5
CASSQQGSGPGELFF	TGCGCCAGCAGTCAACAGGGGTCGGGTCCCGGGGAGCTGTTTTTT	-	TRBV23-1	-	TRBJ2-2
CASSQDGRGDYNEQFF	TGTGCCAGCAGCCAAGATGGGCGGGGGGACTACAATGAGCAGTTCTTC	TRBD2	TRBV14	once	TRBJ2-1
CASSLLGGAHRDTQYF	TGTGCCAGCAGCTTATTAGGGGGGGCGCATAGAGATACGCAGTATTTT	-	TRBV7-3	-	TRBJ2-3